This TCR beta chain originates from a study of T cells in Graves' hyperthyroidism and ophthalmopathy. Study-wide points: Also found in blood were most expanded thyroid clonotypes above 0.001.

Researchers took RNA transcripts and amplified the TCR beta CDR3 regions from them. The study used the HTBI primer set for a first-round RT-PCR of the TCR CDR3. TCRdb fed the multiplex PCR reads into MiXCR, producing one record per CDR3 protein. The sample holds around 610,000 distinct CDR3 sequences; roughly 14% are singletons and the top ten take 4.3%. It was roughly 10 ml of fresh peripheral blood that supplied the PBMCs. For this clonotype: Antigen: not known.

The J segment lost 3 bases and the V segment lost 4 bases, leaving 11 bases of the junction unmatched. The CDR3 runs 19 residues. CDR1 and CDR2 (germline): MNHEY, SVGEGT. V is TRBV6-2 or TRBV6-3 and J is TRBJ2-4; TRBD2 matches 14 bases. Sequencing was carried out using blood. This clonotype was sampled from a woman aged 35 to 49 with Graves' ophthalmopathy. The CDR3 loop reads CASSWGTSGRVLDKNIQYF. DNA for the CDR3: TGTGCCAGCAGTTGGGGGACTAGCGGGAGAGTCTTGGACAAAAACATTCAGTACTTC.